This is a list of T cell receptor beta chains from one sample in a study of control samples from healthy donors and cancer patients. Generated by immunoSEQ multiplex PCR, the TCRdb table keeps only in-frame clones and is missing some. The sample contains about 160,000 clones, 96% of which appear only once. Specimen: blood. These receptor sequences come from a young woman in good health. CDR3s include the opening cysteine and the closing phenylalanine or tryptophan.

V	J	CDR3
TRBV6-5	TRBJ2-5	CASSLTGGATQYF
TRBV6-5	TRBJ1-3	CASSYTDSGNTIYF
TRBV5-6	TRBJ1-1	CASSLLFGAYKGVLTEAFF
TRBV2	TRBJ2-3	CASRAGTPTDTQYF
TRBV27	TRBJ2-7	CASSSGMNEQYF
TRBV5-4	TRBJ2-3	CASSSAGTRTFSDTQYF
TRBV6-5	TRBJ2-7	CASSRQVGSYEQYF
TRBV11-2	TRBJ1-6	CASSPRTDGNSPLHF
TRBV10-3	TRBJ2-5	CAISGKLAGGEETQYF
TRBV12-3/TRBV12-4	TRBJ2-7	CASSLTGYEQYF
TRBV29-1	TRBJ1-3	CSVSTGDSGNTIYF
TRBV11-2	TRBJ2-6	CASSTTYQGLGANVLTF
TRBV30	TRBJ1-5	CAWSVRSREPQHF
TRBV11-3	TRBJ1-6	CASSSGTENSPLHF
TRBV5-6	TRBJ2-7	CASSLAQRGYEQYF
TRBV7-9	TRBJ1-5	CASSLDGRDNQPQHF
TRBV6-5	TRBJ2-7	CASSYSYGRTYEQYF
TRBV11-2	TRBJ2-7	CASSPPSTSGDEQYF
TRBV7-2	TRBJ1-2	CASSLRGQGTYGYTF
TRBV6-5	TRBJ2-2	CASSSEAGGTGELFF
TRBV12-5	TRBJ1-3	CASGRGEGGSSGNTIYF
TRBV10-1	TRBJ2-1	CASSSGLAGVVYNEQFF
TRBV6-2/TRBV6-3	TRBJ2-3	CASSPIAGGYTDTQYF
TRBV27	TRBJ1-5	CASSPQTGASLGPQHF
TRBV28	TRBJ2-7	CASSPIGLALDEQYF
TRBV6-1	TRBJ2-5	CASSEAPSGRAGETQYF
TRBV4-1	TRBJ2-7	CASSQGVLTYEQYF
TRBV29-1	TRBJ1-2	CSVRQGFDYGYTF
TRBV11-2	TRBJ2-7	CASSPAVSYEQYF
TRBV18	TRBJ2-7	CASSPLPSGAYGDEQYF
TRBV29-1	TRBJ2-2	CSVSAGGHGELFF
TRBV10-3	TRBJ1-4	CAISESKGGSEKLFF
TRBV9	TRBJ2-1	CASSVGGTGRNEQFF
TRBV10-3	TRBJ1-4	CATAEGTTNEKLFF
TRBV3-1/TRBV3-2	TRBJ1-1	CASSLKRGSTEAFF
TRBV18	TRBJ2-7	CASSPSQVDYEQYF
TRBV24-1	TRBJ2-4	CATSGTRRLAKNIQYF
TRBV6-2/TRBV6-3	TRBJ1-1	CASSHGGGNTEAFF
TRBV29-1	TRBJ2-5	CSVDWGQETQYF
TRBV4-1	TRBJ1-5	CASSLYDPGQGYQPQHF
TRBV5-1	TRBJ2-1	CASSFPILPQSDYNEQFF
TRBV10-2	TRBJ1-6	CASSVKIVGSPLHF
TRBV30	TRBJ2-1	CAWKFDEQFF
TRBV27	TRBJ2-1	CASSLLAGEQFF
TRBV7-9	TRBJ1-1	CASSLRVGTPNTEAFF
TRBV6-1	TRBJ2-7	CASSDPDRAIYEQYF
TRBV7-2	TRBJ2-7	CASSSNPTSGGSLSYEQYF
TRBV6-5	TRBJ1-6	CASTQFGLGSPLHF
TRBV4-1	TRBJ1-2	CASSQLGSGYTF
TRBV27	TRBJ2-7	CASSLLGTSGPYEQYF
TRBV19	TRBJ2-1	CASSIGGTSDYNEQFF
TRBV30	TRBJ2-6	CAWSTSGANVLTF
TRBV24-1	TRBJ1-5	CATSDWGDQPQHF
TRBV5-1	TRBJ1-1	CASSLSRTGVTEAFF
TRBV2	TRBJ2-7	CASSEGGSSSYEQYF
TRBV15	TRBJ2-1	CATSRDKWNEQFF
TRBV27	TRBJ2-5	CASSWGLAGGLETQYF